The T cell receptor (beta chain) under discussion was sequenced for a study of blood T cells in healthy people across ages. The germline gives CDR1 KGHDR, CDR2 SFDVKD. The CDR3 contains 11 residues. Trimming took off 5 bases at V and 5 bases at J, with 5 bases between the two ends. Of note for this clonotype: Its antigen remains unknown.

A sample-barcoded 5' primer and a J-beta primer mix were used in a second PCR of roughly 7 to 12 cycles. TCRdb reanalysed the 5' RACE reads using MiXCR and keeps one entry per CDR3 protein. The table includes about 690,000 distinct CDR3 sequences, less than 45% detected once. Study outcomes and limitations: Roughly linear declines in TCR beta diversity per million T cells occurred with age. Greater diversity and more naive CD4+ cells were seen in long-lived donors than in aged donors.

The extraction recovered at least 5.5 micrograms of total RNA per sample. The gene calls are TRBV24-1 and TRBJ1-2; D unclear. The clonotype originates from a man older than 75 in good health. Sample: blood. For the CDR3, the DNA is TGTGCCACCAGTGCCACATATGGCTACACCTTC. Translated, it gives CATSATYGYTF.